These T cell receptor beta chains were read from a single sample in a study of T cells in Graves' hyperthyroidism and ophthalmopathy. TCRdb reprocessed the multiplex PCR reads with MiXCR, giving one entry per CDR3 protein. The table records about 840,000 distinct CDR3 sequences, 35% to 45% of them present only once. Input material: blood. The receptors were gathered from a man aged 18 to 35 with Graves' hyperthyroidism. Both conserved end residues are part of each CDR3. D genes are given only for firm matches. Clone size is shown for a subset of rows, as once, few, many or a class of expanded clone.

cdr3_nt: TGCGCCAGCTCCTCCGGGACAGGGGCTGCCGAGCAGTACTTC; cdr3_aa: CASSSGTGAAEQYF; j_call: TRBJ2-7; clone_size: few; d_call: TRBD1; v_call: TRBV5-1
cdr3_nt: TGCGCCAGCAGCTCACCAGGGGGCGGCGAAGAAGCTTTCTTT; cdr3_aa: CASSSPGGGEEAFF; j_call: TRBJ1-1; clone_size: .; d_call: TRBD1; v_call: TRBV5-1
cdr3_nt: TGCAGCGCAGGGGGGGGGTGGGAGACCGAGACCCAGTACTTC; cdr3_aa: CSAGGGWETETQYF; j_call: TRBJ2-5; clone_size: many; d_call: .; v_call: TRBV29-1
cdr3_nt: TGTGCCAGCAGTGAATTGGGGGGCCCGAACACTGAAGCTTTCTTT; cdr3_aa: CASSELGGPNTEAFF; j_call: TRBJ1-1; clone_size: .; d_call: .; v_call: TRBV25-1
cdr3_nt: TGTGCCAGCAGCCCCAGCTCAGATACGCAGTATTTT; cdr3_aa: CASSPSSDTQYF; j_call: TRBJ2-3; clone_size: .; d_call: .; v_call: TRBV7-3
cdr3_nt: TGTGCCAGCAGTGGCGGGAGCGATGAAGCTTTCTTT; cdr3_aa: CASSGGSDEAFF; j_call: TRBJ1-1; clone_size: many; d_call: .; v_call: TRBV12-3/TRBV12-4
cdr3_nt: TGTGCCAGCAGCTTAGATGAATATTACCGGGACAGACAAGAGACCCAGTACTTC; cdr3_aa: CASSLDEYYRDRQETQYF; j_call: TRBJ2-5; clone_size: .; d_call: TRBD1; v_call: TRBV7-2
cdr3_nt: TGTGCCACCAGCAGCACCTCCACAGGGTCGAACACTGAAGCTTTCTTT; cdr3_aa: CATSSTSTGSNTEAFF; j_call: TRBJ1-1; clone_size: .; d_call: .; v_call: TRBV15
cdr3_nt: TGTGCCAGCGGAGAGGGAAGATTTACAGGGATGAACACTGAAGCTTTCTTT; cdr3_aa: CASGEGRFTGMNTEAFF; j_call: TRBJ1-1; clone_size: .; d_call: .; v_call: TRBV12-3/TRBV12-4
cdr3_nt: TGTGCCAGCAGCTTAGGGCAGGTGGGAGGACGCTACTCCTACGAGCAGTACTTC; cdr3_aa: CASSLGQVGGRYSYEQYF; j_call: TRBJ2-7; clone_size: .; d_call: .; v_call: TRBV7-8
cdr3_nt: TGTGCCAGCAGTTCAGACAGGCCCTTCACCAGCCCCCAGCATTTT; cdr3_aa: CASSSDRPFTSPQHF; j_call: TRBJ1-5; clone_size: many; d_call: .; v_call: TRBV2
cdr3_nt: TGTGCCAGCAGTCCGCCGCTTGGGTCCCTCCACTTT; cdr3_aa: CASSPPLGSLHF; j_call: TRBJ1-6; clone_size: .; d_call: .; v_call: TRBV6-5
cdr3_nt: TGTGCCGTCAGACTAGCGGGAGGGGGAGAGCAGTACTTC; cdr3_aa: CAVRLAGGGEQYF; j_call: TRBJ2-7; clone_size: .; d_call: TRBD2; v_call: TRBV10-3
cdr3_nt: TGCGCCAGCAGTGAGGGAGGGGGTCCCTACGAGCAGTACTTC; cdr3_aa: CASSEGGGPYEQYF; j_call: TRBJ2-7; clone_size: many; d_call: .; v_call: TRBV10-2
cdr3_nt: TGTGCCAGTAGTAGAGCGCGTCAAGAGACCCAGTACTTC; cdr3_aa: CASSRARQETQYF; j_call: TRBJ2-5; clone_size: few; d_call: .; v_call: TRBV19
cdr3_nt: TGTGCCAGTAGATCCGACGGTTACACTGAAGCTTTCTTT; cdr3_aa: CASRSDGYTEAFF; j_call: TRBJ1-1; clone_size: many; d_call: .; v_call: TRBV19
cdr3_nt: TGTGCCAGCAGCAACCTTGGGCAGGGCCCTAATCAGCCCCAGCATTTT; cdr3_aa: CASSNLGQGPNQPQHF; j_call: TRBJ1-5; clone_size: many; d_call: .; v_call: TRBV2
cdr3_nt: TGTGCCACCAGCCCACGCACTGGGGCGAACACTGAAGCTTTCTTT; cdr3_aa: CATSPRTGANTEAFF; j_call: TRBJ1-1; clone_size: many; d_call: .; v_call: TRBV15
cdr3_nt: TGTGCCATCAGTCCGCAGGGGGCCTATGGCTACACCTTC; cdr3_aa: CAISPQGAYGYTF; j_call: TRBJ1-2; clone_size: .; d_call: TRBD1; v_call: TRBV10-3
cdr3_nt: TGTGCCAGCAGCTTAGCCTTTTCCTACGAGCAGTACTTC; cdr3_aa: CASSLAFSYEQYF; j_call: TRBJ2-7; clone_size: many; d_call: .; v_call: TRBV7-2
cdr3_nt: TGTGCCAGCAGCGGATGGACAGGGTACGAGCAGTACTTC; cdr3_aa: CASSGWTGYEQYF; j_call: TRBJ2-7; clone_size: many; d_call: TRBD1; v_call: TRBV7-6
cdr3_nt: TGCAGCGTTGCCCTCAACACCGGGGAGCTGTTTTTT; cdr3_aa: CSVALNTGELFF; j_call: TRBJ2-2; clone_size: many; d_call: .; v_call: TRBV29-1
cdr3_nt: TGCGCCAGCAGCCAAGATCGGACAGACACTGAAGCTTTCTTT; cdr3_aa: CASSQDRTDTEAFF; j_call: TRBJ1-1; clone_size: many; d_call: .; v_call: TRBV4-1
cdr3_nt: TGTGCCAGCAGCCCTACGGGACAGTACTACTCTGGGGCCAACGTCCTGACTTTC; cdr3_aa: CASSPTGQYYSGANVLTF; j_call: TRBJ2-6; clone_size: .; d_call: TRBD1; v_call: TRBV7-2
cdr3_nt: TGTGCCAGCAGTTATTCGAGGCCAGGTCCACGCCACGAGCAGTACTTC; cdr3_aa: CASSYSRPGPRHEQYF; j_call: TRBJ2-7; clone_size: .; d_call: .; v_call: TRBV6-9
cdr3_nt: TGTGCCAGCAGTGAAAATTTGGTACTTACCTATGGCTACACCTTC; cdr3_aa: CASSENLVLTYGYTF; j_call: TRBJ1-2; clone_size: many; d_call: .; v_call: TRBV2
cdr3_nt: TGTGCCAGCACCGCCACAGGGAATACCCACAATGAGCAGTTCTTC; cdr3_aa: CASTATGNTHNEQFF; j_call: TRBJ2-1; clone_size: .; d_call: .; v_call: TRBV9
cdr3_nt: TGCAGTGCTAGGAGCCTACAGTTAGGGGCAACGGAGACCCAGTACTTC; cdr3_aa: CSARSLQLGATETQYF; j_call: TRBJ2-5; clone_size: once; d_call: .; v_call: TRBV20-1
cdr3_nt: TGCGCCAGCAGCTCAGGACGGGAATGGAACACTGAAGCTTTCTTT; cdr3_aa: CASSSGREWNTEAFF; j_call: TRBJ1-1; clone_size: .; d_call: .; v_call: TRBV5-1
cdr3_nt: TGCGCCAGCAGCCAAGAGACAGGGGGCATTGAAAAACTGTTTTTT; cdr3_aa: CASSQETGGIEKLFF; j_call: TRBJ1-4; clone_size: .; d_call: TRBD1; v_call: TRBV7-2
cdr3_nt: TGTGCCAGCAGGGGGTACAGGGGGAGGAATGAAGCTTTCTTT; cdr3_aa: CASRGYRGRNEAFF; j_call: TRBJ1-1; clone_size: few; d_call: TRBD1; v_call: TRBV2
cdr3_nt: TGTGCCAGCGGGGGTGATAGGCAGAACACTGAAGCTTTCTTT; cdr3_aa: CASGGDRQNTEAFF; j_call: TRBJ1-1; clone_size: many; d_call: .; v_call: TRBV2
cdr3_nt: TGTGCCAGCAGCCCCGGGACAGCGGTGCAGTACTTC; cdr3_aa: CASSPGTAVQYF; j_call: TRBJ2-7; clone_size: .; d_call: TRBD1; v_call: TRBV7-9
cdr3_nt: TGTGCCAGCAGCTTTTTACCAGATGGGACAGGGAGCCATGGCTACACCTTC; cdr3_aa: CASSFLPDGTGSHGYTF; j_call: TRBJ1-2; clone_size: few; d_call: TRBD1; v_call: TRBV7-3
cdr3_nt: TGTGCCAGCTACAGGGTACGGTACACTGAAGCTTTCTTT; cdr3_aa: CASYRVRYTEAFF; j_call: TRBJ1-1; clone_size: .; d_call: .; v_call: TRBV2
cdr3_nt: TGCGCCAGCAGCCAAGATCTTGTGGCCCCAGGGCCCCAGCATTTT; cdr3_aa: CASSQDLVAPGPQHF; j_call: TRBJ1-5; clone_size: .; d_call: .; v_call: TRBV4-3
cdr3_nt: TGTGCCAGCAGTGGAATAAAGGGAGCCTACGAGCAGTACTTC; cdr3_aa: CASSGIKGAYEQYF; j_call: TRBJ2-7; clone_size: .; d_call: .; v_call: TRBV2
cdr3_nt: TGTGCCAGCAGCTTACGCCCGGGACAGGAGCACGAGACCCAGTACTTC; cdr3_aa: CASSLRPGQEHETQYF; j_call: TRBJ2-5; clone_size: .; d_call: TRBD1; v_call: TRBV7-2
cdr3_nt: TGCAGTGCTAGAAGGACAGGGCACAATCAGCCCCAGTACTTC; cdr3_aa: CSARRTGHNQPQYF; j_call: TRBJ2-5; clone_size: .; d_call: TRBD1; v_call: TRBV20-1
cdr3_nt: TGCAGCGCCGGGACAGGGGATCCGGCCTACGAGCAGTACTTC; cdr3_aa: CSAGTGDPAYEQYF; j_call: TRBJ2-7; clone_size: .; d_call: TRBD1; v_call: TRBV29-1
cdr3_nt: TGTGCCAGCCAAGGAGATTGGGGCTGGAACACTGAAGCTTTCTTT; cdr3_aa: CASQGDWGWNTEAFF; j_call: TRBJ1-1; clone_size: .; d_call: .; v_call: TRBV5-4
cdr3_nt: TGCAGTGCTAGTGAGACAGCATCTGAAGCTTTCTTT; cdr3_aa: CSASETASEAFF; j_call: TRBJ1-1; clone_size: .; d_call: .; v_call: TRBV20-1
cdr3_nt: TGTGCCAGCAGTGCAGGGGTCGGCTACGAGCAGTACTTC; cdr3_aa: CASSAGVGYEQYF; j_call: TRBJ2-7; clone_size: many; d_call: .; v_call: TRBV25-1
cdr3_nt: TGTGCCACCAGTGCTAGCGGGAGGGATACGCAGTATTTT; cdr3_aa: CATSASGRDTQYF; j_call: TRBJ2-3; clone_size: .; d_call: TRBD2; v_call: TRBV15
cdr3_nt: TGTGCCAGCGGCCGGGACATACCCACAGATACGCAGTATTTT; cdr3_aa: CASGRDIPTDTQYF; j_call: TRBJ2-3; clone_size: once; d_call: .; v_call: TRBV2